This T cell receptor beta chain emerged from a study of cytomegalovirus exposure and HLA in healthy donors. Study findings and constraints: Reported findings show TCR beta sequences accurately forecast HLA-A and HLA-B alleles in most subjects. Later analysis indicated greater clonal expansion among HLA-associated TCR beta chains than among equally common other chains.

Primers included in the PCR were 60 Vbeta and 13 Jbeta primers. The table came from immunoSEQ multiplex PCR; TCRdb's copy has only in-frame clones and leaves some out. The data hold around 120,000 clones, with 75% to 85% observed a single time. This CDR3 is 14 amino acids long. V gave up 2 bases and J gave up 5 bases, with 13 bases separating them. The germline gives CDR1 SGHDT, CDR2 YYEEEE. This clone was detected a few times. What it binds is unknown. V and J are TRBV5-6 and TRBJ1-1; perhaps TRBD1 as D (5 bases). Sequencing was carried out using PBMCs. This TCR derives from a man between 50 and 59 years old in good health and CMV-seronegative. CDR3 sequence (DNA): TGTGCCAGCAGCTTTCCCCAGGGTGTAACTGAAGCTTTCTTT. Encoded protein: CASSFPQGVTEAFF.